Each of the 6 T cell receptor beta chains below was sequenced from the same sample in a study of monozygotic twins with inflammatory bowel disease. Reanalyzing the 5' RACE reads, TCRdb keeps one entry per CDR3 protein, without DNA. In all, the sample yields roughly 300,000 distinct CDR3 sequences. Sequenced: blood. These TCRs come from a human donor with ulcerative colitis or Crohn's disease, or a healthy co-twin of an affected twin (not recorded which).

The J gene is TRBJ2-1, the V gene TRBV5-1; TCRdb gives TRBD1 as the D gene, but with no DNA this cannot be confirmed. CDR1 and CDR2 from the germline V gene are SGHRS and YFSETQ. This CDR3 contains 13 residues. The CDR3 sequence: CASAPGSHNEQFF.

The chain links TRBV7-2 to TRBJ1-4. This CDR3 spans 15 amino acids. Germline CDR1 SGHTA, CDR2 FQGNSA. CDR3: CASSSSLTQNEKLFF.

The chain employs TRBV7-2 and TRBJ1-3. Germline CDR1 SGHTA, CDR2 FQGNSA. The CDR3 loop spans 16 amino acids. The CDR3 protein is CASSPAANPPGNTIYF. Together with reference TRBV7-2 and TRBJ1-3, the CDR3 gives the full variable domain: GAGVSQSPSNKVTEKGKDVELRCDPISGHTALYWYRQSLGQGLEFLIYFQGNSAPDKSGLPSDRFSAERTGGSVSTLTIQRTQQEDSAVYLCASSPAANPPGNTIYFGEGSWLTVV.

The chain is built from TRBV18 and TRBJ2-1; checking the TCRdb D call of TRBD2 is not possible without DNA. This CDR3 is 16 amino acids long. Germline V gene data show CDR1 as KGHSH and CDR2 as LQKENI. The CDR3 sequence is CASSPQGLAGGDEQFF.

This CDR3 is CAISGAGGRGTQYF. This chain uses TRBV10-3 with TRBJ2-3; TCRdb's D gene call, TRBD2, goes unchecked for lack of DNA. This CDR3 comprises 14 residues. Germline V gene data show CDR1 as ENHRY and CDR2 as SYGVKD.

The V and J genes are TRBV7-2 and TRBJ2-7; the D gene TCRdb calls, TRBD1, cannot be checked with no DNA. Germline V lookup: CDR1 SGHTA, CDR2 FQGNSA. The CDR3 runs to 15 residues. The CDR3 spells CASSIPGTGRHEQYF.